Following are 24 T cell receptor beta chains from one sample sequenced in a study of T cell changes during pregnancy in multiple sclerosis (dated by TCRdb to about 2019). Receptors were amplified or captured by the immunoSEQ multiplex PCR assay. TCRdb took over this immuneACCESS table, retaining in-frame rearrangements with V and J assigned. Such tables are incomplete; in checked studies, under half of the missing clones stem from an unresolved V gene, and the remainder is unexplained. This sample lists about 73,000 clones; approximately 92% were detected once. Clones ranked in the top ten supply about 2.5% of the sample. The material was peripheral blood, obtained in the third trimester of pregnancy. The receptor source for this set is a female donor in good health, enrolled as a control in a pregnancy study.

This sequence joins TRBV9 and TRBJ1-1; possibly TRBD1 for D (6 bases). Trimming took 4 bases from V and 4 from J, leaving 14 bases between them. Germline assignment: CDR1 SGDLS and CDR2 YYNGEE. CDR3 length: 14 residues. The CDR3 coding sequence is TGTGCCAGCAGCATTGAACAGGGTACCACTGAAGCTTTCTTT. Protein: CASSIEQGTTEAFF.

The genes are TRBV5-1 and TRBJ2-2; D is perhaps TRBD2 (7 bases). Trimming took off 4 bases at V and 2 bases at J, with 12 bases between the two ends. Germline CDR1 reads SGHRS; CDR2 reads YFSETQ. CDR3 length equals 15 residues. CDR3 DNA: TGCGCCAGCAGCGGGGGGGCGGTAAACACCGGGGAGCTGTTTTTT. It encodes CASSGGAVNTGELFF.

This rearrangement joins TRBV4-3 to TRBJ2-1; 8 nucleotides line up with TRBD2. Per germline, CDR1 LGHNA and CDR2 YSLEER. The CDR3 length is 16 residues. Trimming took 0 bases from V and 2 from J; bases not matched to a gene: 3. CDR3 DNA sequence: TGCGCCAGCAGCCAAGACCTTAGCGGGACCTACAATGAGCAGTTCTTC. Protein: CASSQDLSGTYNEQFF.

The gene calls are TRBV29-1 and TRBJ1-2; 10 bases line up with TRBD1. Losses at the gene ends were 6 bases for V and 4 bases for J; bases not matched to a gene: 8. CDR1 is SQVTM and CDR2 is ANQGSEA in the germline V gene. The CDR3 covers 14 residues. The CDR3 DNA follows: TGCAGCGTAACAGACAGGGGGCCGGCCTATGGCTACACCTTC. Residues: CSVTDRGPAYGYTF. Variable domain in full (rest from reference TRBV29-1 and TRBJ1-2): SAVISQKPSRDICQRGTSLTIQCQVDSQVTMMFWYRQQPGQSLTLIATANQGSEATYESGFVIDKFPISRPNLTFSTLTVSNMSPEDSSIYLCSVTDRGPAYGYTFGSGTRLTVV.

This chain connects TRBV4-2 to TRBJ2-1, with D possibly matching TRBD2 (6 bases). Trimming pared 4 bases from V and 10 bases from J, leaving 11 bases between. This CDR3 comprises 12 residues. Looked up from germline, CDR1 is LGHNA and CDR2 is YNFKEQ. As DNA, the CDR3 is TGTGCCAGCAGCCTCGGGACTGGCGAGCAGTTCTTC. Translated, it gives CASSLGTGEQFF.

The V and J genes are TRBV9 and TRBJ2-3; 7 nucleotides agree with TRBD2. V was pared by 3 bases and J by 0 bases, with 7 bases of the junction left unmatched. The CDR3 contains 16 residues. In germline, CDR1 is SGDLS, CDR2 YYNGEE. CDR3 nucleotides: TGTGCCAGCAGCGCAGGGCTAGCGGTTAGCACAGATACGCAGTATTTT. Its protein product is CASSAGLAVSTDTQYF.

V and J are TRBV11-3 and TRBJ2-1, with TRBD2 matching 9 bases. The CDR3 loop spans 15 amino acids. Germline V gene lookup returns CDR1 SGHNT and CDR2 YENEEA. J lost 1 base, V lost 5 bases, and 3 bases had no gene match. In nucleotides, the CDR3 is TGTGCCAGCAGCGATCTAGCGGGGTCCTACAATGAGCAGTTCTTC. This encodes CASSDLAGSYNEQFF. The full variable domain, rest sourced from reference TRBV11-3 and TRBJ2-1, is EAGVVQSPRYKIIEKKQPVAFWCNPISGHNTLYWYLQNLGQGPELLIRYENEEAVDDSQLPKDRFSAERLKGVDSTLKIQPAELGDSAVYLCASSDLAGSYNEQFFGPGTRLTVL.

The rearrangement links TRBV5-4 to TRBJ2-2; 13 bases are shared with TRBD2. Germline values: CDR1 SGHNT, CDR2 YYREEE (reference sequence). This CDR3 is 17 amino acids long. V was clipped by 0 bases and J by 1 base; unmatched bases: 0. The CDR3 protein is CASSLGTSGGNTGELFF. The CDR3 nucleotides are TGTGCCAGCAGCTTGGGGACTAGCGGGGGGAACACCGGGGAGCTGTTTTTT.

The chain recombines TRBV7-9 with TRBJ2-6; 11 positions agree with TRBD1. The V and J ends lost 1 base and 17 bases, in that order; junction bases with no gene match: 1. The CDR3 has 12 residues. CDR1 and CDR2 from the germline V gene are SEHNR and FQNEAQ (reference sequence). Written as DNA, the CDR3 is TGTGCCAGCAGCTTAGGGGACAGGGGGATGACTTTC. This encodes CASSLGDRGMTF.

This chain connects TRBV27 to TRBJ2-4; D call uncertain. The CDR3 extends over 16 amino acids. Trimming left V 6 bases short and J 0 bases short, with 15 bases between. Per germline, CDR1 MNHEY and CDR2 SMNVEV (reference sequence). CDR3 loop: CASSPTPHLAKNIQYF. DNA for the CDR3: TGTGCCAGCAGCCCCACCCCCCACTTAGCCAAAAACATTCAGTACTTC.

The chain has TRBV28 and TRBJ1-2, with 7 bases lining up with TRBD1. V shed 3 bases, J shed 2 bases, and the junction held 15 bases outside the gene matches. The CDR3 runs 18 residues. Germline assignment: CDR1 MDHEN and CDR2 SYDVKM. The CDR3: CASSFSGRGPYENYGYTF. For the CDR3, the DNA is TGTGCCAGCAGTTTCAGTGGAAGGGGGCCCTACGAGAACTATGGCTACACCTTC.

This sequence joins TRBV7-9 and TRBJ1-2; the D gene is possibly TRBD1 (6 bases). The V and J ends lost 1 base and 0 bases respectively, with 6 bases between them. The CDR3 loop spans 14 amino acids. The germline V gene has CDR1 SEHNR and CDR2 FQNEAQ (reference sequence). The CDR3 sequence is CASSLEGANYGYTF. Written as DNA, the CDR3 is TGTGCCAGCAGCTTAGAGGGGGCTAACTATGGCTACACCTTC.

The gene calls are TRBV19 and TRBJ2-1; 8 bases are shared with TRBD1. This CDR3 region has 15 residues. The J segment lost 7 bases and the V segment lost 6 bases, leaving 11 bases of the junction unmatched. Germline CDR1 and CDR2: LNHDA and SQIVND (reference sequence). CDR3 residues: CASSLDREVRNEQFF. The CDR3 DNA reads TGTGCCAGTAGCCTGGACAGGGAAGTGCGGAATGAGCAGTTCTTC. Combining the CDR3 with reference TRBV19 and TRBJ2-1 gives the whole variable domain DGGITQSPKYLFRKEGQNVTLSCEQNLNHDAMYWYRQDPGQGLRLIYYSQIVNDFQKGDIAEGYSVSREKKESFPLTVTSAQKNPTAFYLCASSLDREVRNEQFFGPGTRLTVL.

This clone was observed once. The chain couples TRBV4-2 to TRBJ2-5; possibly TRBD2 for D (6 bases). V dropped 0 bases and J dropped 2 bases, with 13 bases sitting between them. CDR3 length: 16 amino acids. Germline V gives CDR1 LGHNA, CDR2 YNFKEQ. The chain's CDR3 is CASSQENLASQETQYF. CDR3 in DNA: TGTGCCAGCAGCCAAGAGAATCTAGCGTCTCAAGAGACCCAGTACTTC.

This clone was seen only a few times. The CDR3 is CASRTGGLYQPQHF. CDR3 DNA: TGTGCCAGCCGGACAGGGGGACTTTATCAGCCCCAGCATTTT. The genes are TRBV6-1 and TRBJ1-5; 10 positions agree with TRBD1. The CDR3 has 14 amino acids. The germline V gene has CDR1 MNHNS and CDR2 SASEGT. The junction had 6 bases not matched to a gene; V was cut back by 8 bases and J by 5 bases.

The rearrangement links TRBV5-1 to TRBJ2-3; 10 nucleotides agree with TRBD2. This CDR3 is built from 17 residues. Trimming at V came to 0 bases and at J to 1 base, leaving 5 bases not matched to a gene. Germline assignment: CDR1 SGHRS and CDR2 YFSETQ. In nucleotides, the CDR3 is TGCGCCAGCAGCTTGGGTATTCTAGCGGGAGGCACAGATACGCAGTATTTT. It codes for CASSLGILAGGTDTQYF.

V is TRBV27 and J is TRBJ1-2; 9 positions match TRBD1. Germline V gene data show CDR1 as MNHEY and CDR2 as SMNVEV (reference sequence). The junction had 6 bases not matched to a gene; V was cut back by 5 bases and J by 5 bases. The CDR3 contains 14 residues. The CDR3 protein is CASSLTGGWYGYTF. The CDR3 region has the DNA TGTGCCAGCAGTCTTACAGGGGGCTGGTATGGCTACACCTTC.

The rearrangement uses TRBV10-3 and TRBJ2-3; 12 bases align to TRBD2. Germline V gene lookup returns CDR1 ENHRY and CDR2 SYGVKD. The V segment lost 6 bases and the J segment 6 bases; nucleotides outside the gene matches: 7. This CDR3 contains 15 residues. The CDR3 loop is CAISDTSGRTDTQYF. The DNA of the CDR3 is TGTGCCATCAGCGATACTAGCGGGAGGACGGATACGCAGTATTTT.

Here the CDR3 reads CASSLGQTYEQYF. The CDR3 nucleotides read TGTGCCAGCAGCTTAGGACAGACCTACGAGCAGTACTTC. This chain links TRBV11-2 with TRBJ2-7, with D possibly TRBD1 on 5 matching bases. Trimming removed 1 base from V and 2 bases from J, with 6 bases in between. The CDR3 length is 13 residues. CDR1 is SGHAT, CDR2 FQNNGV, per germline.

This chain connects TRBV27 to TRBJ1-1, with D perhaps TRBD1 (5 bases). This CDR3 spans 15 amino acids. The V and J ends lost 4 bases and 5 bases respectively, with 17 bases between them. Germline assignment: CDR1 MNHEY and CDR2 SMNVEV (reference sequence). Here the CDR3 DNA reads TGTGCCAGCAGTTCTATTTCAGGGCGGTATACTGAAGCTTTCTTT. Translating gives CASSSISGRYTEAFF.

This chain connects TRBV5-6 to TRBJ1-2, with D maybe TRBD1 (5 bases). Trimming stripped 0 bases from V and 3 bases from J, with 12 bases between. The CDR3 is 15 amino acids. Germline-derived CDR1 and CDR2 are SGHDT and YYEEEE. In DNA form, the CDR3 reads TGTGCCAGCAGCTTGGCACAGGTTCTGGACTATGGCTACACCTTC. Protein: CASSLAQVLDYGYTF.

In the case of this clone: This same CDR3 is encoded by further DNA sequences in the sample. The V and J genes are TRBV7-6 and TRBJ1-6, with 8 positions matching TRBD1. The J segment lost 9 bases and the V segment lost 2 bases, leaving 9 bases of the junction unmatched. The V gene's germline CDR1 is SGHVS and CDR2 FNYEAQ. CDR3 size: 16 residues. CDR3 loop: CASSLTWDRWASPLHF. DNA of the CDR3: TGTGCCAGCAGCTTAACCTGGGACAGGTGGGCTTCACCCCTCCACTTT.

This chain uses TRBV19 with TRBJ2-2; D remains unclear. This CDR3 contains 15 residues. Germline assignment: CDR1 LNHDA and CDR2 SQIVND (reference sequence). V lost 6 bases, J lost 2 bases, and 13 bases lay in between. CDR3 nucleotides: TGTGCCAGTAGCCCCCCGTGGAGAAACACCGGGGAGCTGTTTTTT. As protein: CASSPPWRNTGELFF.

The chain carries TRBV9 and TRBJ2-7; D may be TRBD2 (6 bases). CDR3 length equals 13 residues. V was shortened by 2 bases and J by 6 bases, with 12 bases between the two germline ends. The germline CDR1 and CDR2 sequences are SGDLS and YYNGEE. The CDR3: CASSVASVGEQYF. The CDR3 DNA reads TGTGCCAGCAGCGTTGCTAGCGTAGGCGAGCAGTACTTC.